A selection of T cell receptor beta chains follows, all from one sample in a study of blood T cells in healthy people across ages. TCRdb redid the calling of the 5' RACE reads with MiXCR, one entry per CDR3 protein. The sample has roughly 800,000 distinct CDR3 sequences, over 45% seen once; the top ten hold around 20%. The sequencing input was blood. These TCRs come from a man aged 25 to 40 in good health. CDR3s include the opening cysteine and the closing phenylalanine or tryptophan. D genes are given only for firm matches. The size entry is marked missing in some rows and otherwise reads once, few, many or a size class.

clone size: -
D gene: TRBD2
V gene: TRBV7-2
J gene: TRBJ2-5
CDR3 DNA: TGTGCCAGCAGCTTAGGGCGGGGGGGCCTTGAGACCCAGTACTTC
CDR3 protein: CASSLGRGGLETQYF

clone size: few
D gene: -
V gene: TRBV10-3
J gene: TRBJ1-2
CDR3 DNA: TGTGCCATCAAAATTTCTAGCCAATATGGCTACACCTTC
CDR3 protein: CAIKISSQYGYTF

clone size: -
D gene: -
V gene: TRBV7-9
J gene: TRBJ2-5
CDR3 DNA: TGTGCCAGCAGCTCCACCGCAACCCCAAAGGAGACCCAGTACTTC
CDR3 protein: CASSSTATPKETQYF

clone size: -
D gene: -
V gene: TRBV20-1
J gene: TRBJ2-7
CDR3 DNA: TGCAGTGCCACAGATAGGGGGAGTAGTAGCCAGGAGCAGTACTTC
CDR3 protein: CSATDRGSSSQEQYF

clone size: -
D gene: TRBD2
V gene: TRBV12-3/TRBV12-4
J gene: TRBJ2-3
CDR3 DNA: TGTGCCAGCAGAACTACTAGCGGCACAGATACGCAGTATTTT
CDR3 protein: CASRTTSGTDTQYF

clone size: few
D gene: -
V gene: TRBV3-1
J gene: TRBJ1-2
CDR3 DNA: TGTGCCAGCAGCCAGGAAGGGGCCTATGGCTACACCTTC
CDR3 protein: CASSQEGAYGYTF

clone size: -
D gene: -
V gene: TRBV6-5
J gene: TRBJ1-2
CDR3 DNA: TGTGTCAGCAGTTACTCACCGACTCCCTCCTATGGCTACACCTTC
CDR3 protein: CVSSYSPTPSYGYTF

clone size: -
D gene: TRBD1
V gene: TRBV5-4
J gene: TRBJ2-7
CDR3 DNA: TGTGCCAGCAGCTCCGCTGACAGGGGTATCCACGAGCAGTACTTC
CDR3 protein: CASSSADRGIHEQYF

clone size: -
D gene: TRBD2
V gene: TRBV25-1
J gene: TRBJ2-7
CDR3 DNA: TGTGCCAGTACTCGCGGGGGGGCGAGCTCCTACGAGCAGTACTTC
CDR3 protein: CASTRGGASSYEQYF

clone size: -
D gene: -
V gene: TRBV25-1
J gene: TRBJ2-5
CDR3 DNA: TGTGCCAGCAGAGGGACGAAGACCCAGTACTTC
CDR3 protein: CASRGTKTQYF

clone size: -
D gene: TRBD2
V gene: TRBV7-2
J gene: TRBJ2-5
CDR3 DNA: TGTGCCAGCAGCTTAGTGAGCGGGGGTCGGAGGGAGCAGTACTTC
CDR3 protein: CASSLVSGGRREQYF

clone size: few
D gene: -
V gene: TRBV12-3/TRBV12-4
J gene: TRBJ2-3
CDR3 DNA: TGTGCCAGCAGTGGCTCGGACCCAGATACGCAGTATTTT
CDR3 protein: CASSGSDPDTQYF

clone size: few
D gene: -
V gene: TRBV27
J gene: TRBJ2-3
CDR3 DNA: TGTGCCAGCAGTACACGCGGGACCAACACAGATACGCAGTATTTT
CDR3 protein: CASSTRGTNTDTQYF

clone size: few
D gene: TRBD2
V gene: TRBV20-1
J gene: TRBJ2-3
CDR3 DNA: TGCAGTCCCCAATTAGCGGGTATAACAGATACGCAGTATTTT
CDR3 protein: CSPQLAGITDTQYF

clone size: -
D gene: -
V gene: TRBV2
J gene: TRBJ2-1
CDR3 DNA: TGTGCCAGCAAGGTTGACAAATACAATGAGCAGTTCTTC
CDR3 protein: CASKVDKYNEQFF

clone size: -
D gene: TRBD1
V gene: TRBV5-1
J gene: TRBJ2-7
CDR3 DNA: TGCGCCAGCAGCTGGGGGGACAGGCCCTACGAGCAGTACTTC
CDR3 protein: CASSWGDRPYEQYF

clone size: few
D gene: -
V gene: TRBV9
J gene: TRBJ1-2
CDR3 DNA: TGTGCCAGCAGCGTAGGAGGGAAGGCATATGGCTACACCTTC
CDR3 protein: CASSVGGKAYGYTF

clone size: few
D gene: TRBD2
V gene: TRBV6-1
J gene: TRBJ2-7
CDR3 DNA: TGTGCCAGCAGAAGCGGGGCGTCTCCCTACGAGCAGTACTTC
CDR3 protein: CASRSGASPYEQYF

clone size: -
D gene: -
V gene: TRBV27
J gene: TRBJ2-3
CDR3 DNA: TGTGCCAGCAGTTCACCCGGGTCGCCTAGTGAGGATACGCAGTATTTT
CDR3 protein: CASSSPGSPSEDTQYF

clone size: -
D gene: TRBD1
V gene: TRBV27
J gene: TRBJ2-2
CDR3 DNA: TGTGCCAGCACCACATCCGGGACAGCGAACACCGGGGAGCTGTTTTTT
CDR3 protein: CASTTSGTANTGELFF

clone size: -
D gene: TRBD1
V gene: TRBV4-2
J gene: TRBJ1-1
CDR3 DNA: TGTGCCAGCAGCCACCGGACAGGGCTGAACACTGAAGCTTTCTTT
CDR3 protein: CASSHRTGLNTEAFF

clone size: few
D gene: TRBD2
V gene: TRBV7-6
J gene: TRBJ2-3
CDR3 DNA: TGTGCCAGCAGCTTAGCGCTAGCGGGAGTTTGGGGAACCACAGATACGCAGTATTTT
CDR3 protein: CASSLALAGVWGTTDTQYF

clone size: -
D gene: TRBD2
V gene: TRBV4-1
J gene: TRBJ2-1
CDR3 DNA: TGCGCCAGCAGCCAAGATTCCCCTCAGATAGCGGGAGACAATGAGCAGTTCTTC
CDR3 protein: CASSQDSPQIAGDNEQFF

clone size: -
D gene: -
V gene: TRBV20-1
J gene: TRBJ1-2
CDR3 DNA: TGCAGTGCTAGAGATCGGCAGGGCCCCTCAGTCTATGGCTACACCTTC
CDR3 protein: CSARDRQGPSVYGYTF

clone size: -
D gene: TRBD2
V gene: TRBV12-3/TRBV12-4
J gene: TRBJ2-1
CDR3 DNA: TGTGCCAGCAGGTCCGGGACTAGCCGCAATGAGCAGTTCTTC
CDR3 protein: CASRSGTSRNEQFF

clone size: -
D gene: TRBD2
V gene: TRBV7-8
J gene: TRBJ2-1
CDR3 DNA: TGTGCCAGCCGAATACTAGCGGGGGGATCGTATGAGCAGTTCTTC
CDR3 protein: CASRILAGGSYEQFF

clone size: -
D gene: -
V gene: TRBV4-3
J gene: TRBJ2-3
CDR3 DNA: TGCGCCAGCAGCCAAGAGGTCGGAGATCGGCCAGATACGCAGTATTTT
CDR3 protein: CASSQEVGDRPDTQYF

clone size: -
D gene: -
V gene: TRBV7-7
J gene: TRBJ2-5
CDR3 DNA: TGTGCTAGCAGCCCTGGGAGTCTCCAAGAGACCCAGTACTTC
CDR3 protein: CASSPGSLQETQYF

clone size: -
D gene: -
V gene: TRBV27
J gene: TRBJ2-7
CDR3 DNA: TGTGCCAGCAGATCCCGGGGGACGGGCGTGTACGAGCAGTACTTC
CDR3 protein: CASRSRGTGVYEQYF

clone size: -
D gene: -
V gene: TRBV3-1
J gene: TRBJ2-5
CDR3 DNA: TGTGCCAGCGTGCACCCGTACGGGGAGACCCAGTACTTC
CDR3 protein: CASVHPYGETQYF

clone size: -
D gene: -
V gene: TRBV20-1
J gene: TRBJ2-5
CDR3 DNA: TGCAGTGCTAGGAGGCTAGATCAAGAGACCCAGTACTTC
CDR3 protein: CSARRLDQETQYF

clone size: -
D gene: -
V gene: TRBV20-1
J gene: TRBJ1-2
CDR3 DNA: TGCAGTGCCTACGATAACATGGGAATCCATGGCTACACCTTC
CDR3 protein: CSAYDNMGIHGYTF

clone size: -
D gene: -
V gene: TRBV7-6
J gene: TRBJ2-7
CDR3 DNA: TGTGCCGGCAGCCTGGCGGGACAGCGCCTTATGGACGAGCAGTACTTC
CDR3 protein: CAGSLAGQRLMDEQYF

clone size: -
D gene: -
V gene: TRBV28
J gene: TRBJ1-2
CDR3 DNA: TGTGCCAGCAGTTCCCCCGGGCACTACGGCTACACCTTC
CDR3 protein: CASSSPGHYGYTF

clone size: -
D gene: TRBD2
V gene: TRBV3-1
J gene: TRBJ2-2
CDR3 DNA: TGTGCCAGCAAACTAGCGGGAACCGGGGAGCTGTTTTTT
CDR3 protein: CASKLAGTGELFF

clone size: -
D gene: TRBD1
V gene: TRBV29-1
J gene: TRBJ2-5
CDR3 DNA: TGCAGCGTTGAAGGGCAGGGGGCCGCGGAGACCCGGTACTTC
CDR3 protein: CSVEGQGAAETRYF

clone size: -
D gene: -
V gene: TRBV30
J gene: TRBJ2-1
CDR3 DNA: TGTGCCTGGAGTTCGTGGAATGAGCAGTTCTTC
CDR3 protein: CAWSSWNEQFF

clone size: few
D gene: TRBD2
V gene: TRBV20-1
J gene: TRBJ2-5
CDR3 DNA: TGCAGTGCTAGAGGAACTAGCGACCCCAGGACCCAGTACTTC
CDR3 protein: CSARGTSDPRTQYF

clone size: -
D gene: -
V gene: TRBV19
J gene: TRBJ2-5
CDR3 DNA: TGTGCCAGTAGTTTCGGTCAATTCCTGGATGAGCAGTACTTC
CDR3 protein: CASSFGQFLDEQYF

clone size: few
D gene: TRBD2
V gene: TRBV4-3
J gene: TRBJ2-5
CDR3 DNA: TGCGCCAGCAGCCAAGTAATAGCGGGGTCAGAGACCCAGTACTTC
CDR3 protein: CASSQVIAGSETQYF

clone size: many
D gene: -
V gene: TRBV25-1
J gene: TRBJ2-1
CDR3 DNA: TGTGCCAGCAGTTCCATCAATGAGCAGTTCTTC
CDR3 protein: CASSSINEQFF

clone size: -
D gene: -
V gene: TRBV21-1
J gene: TRBJ1-6
CDR3 DNA: TGTGCCAGCAGCAACATGGGGAAGCGTAAACCTTCACCCCTCCACTTT
CDR3 protein: CASSNMGKRKPSPLHF

clone size: -
D gene: -
V gene: TRBV10-3
J gene: TRBJ2-4
CDR3 DNA: TGTGCCATCAGTGACTTATCGCTCAAAAACATTCAGTACTTC
CDR3 protein: CAISDLSLKNIQYF

clone size: -
D gene: TRBD2
V gene: TRBV4-2
J gene: TRBJ2-3
CDR3 DNA: TGTGCCAGCAGCCAAAATAGCGGGAAAATCACAGATACGCAGTATTTT
CDR3 protein: CASSQNSGKITDTQYF

clone size: few
D gene: -
V gene: TRBV2
J gene: TRBJ2-5
CDR3 DNA: TGTGCCAGCGCTACGATGTACCAAGAGACCCAGTACTTC
CDR3 protein: CASATMYQETQYF

clone size: -
D gene: -
V gene: TRBV11-2
J gene: TRBJ2-5
CDR3 DNA: TGTGCCAGCAGCCCTATTCGACTTCAAGAGACCCAGTACTTC
CDR3 protein: CASSPIRLQETQYF

clone size: -
D gene: -
V gene: TRBV12-5
J gene: TRBJ2-7
CDR3 DNA: TGTGCTAGTGCTCCACGGCTACAACTCTACGAGCAGTACTTC
CDR3 protein: CASAPRLQLYEQYF

clone size: -
D gene: TRBD1
V gene: TRBV9
J gene: TRBJ1-4
CDR3 DNA: TGTGCCAGCAGCAACCCCGGGACAGCGAATGAAAAACTGTTTTTT
CDR3 protein: CASSNPGTANEKLFF

clone size: few
D gene: -
V gene: TRBV18
J gene: TRBJ2-5
CDR3 DNA: TGTGCCAGCTCACCACGATTGGGTGAGCAGTACTTC
CDR3 protein: CASSPRLGEQYF

clone size: few
D gene: -
V gene: TRBV11-2
J gene: TRBJ1-5
CDR3 DNA: TGTGCCAGCAGCTTAGGTTGGGGTCAGCCCCAGCATTTT
CDR3 protein: CASSLGWGQPQHF

clone size: few
D gene: -
V gene: TRBV20-1
J gene: TRBJ1-5
CDR3 DNA: TGCAGTGCTCAGGAGGGTGTTGGCAATCAGCCCCAGCATTTT
CDR3 protein: CSAQEGVGNQPQHF

clone size: -
D gene: -
V gene: TRBV27
J gene: TRBJ2-1
CDR3 DNA: TGTGCCAGCAGTTTAAGGACAATCCCCAATGAGCAGTTCTTC
CDR3 protein: CASSLRTIPNEQFF

clone size: -
D gene: -
V gene: TRBV20-1
J gene: TRBJ2-3
CDR3 DNA: TGCAGTGCTAGAGAAGATTCAGATACGCAGTATTTT
CDR3 protein: CSAREDSDTQYF

clone size: few
D gene: -
V gene: TRBV28
J gene: TRBJ2-3
CDR3 DNA: TGTGCCAGCAGTTCGGGGGTGGGCACAGATACGCAGTATTTT
CDR3 protein: CASSSGVGTDTQYF

clone size: -
D gene: TRBD2
V gene: TRBV7-9
J gene: TRBJ2-5
CDR3 DNA: TGTGCCAGCAGCTTAATTCCAAGCGGGAGCGAAGAGACCCAGTACTTC
CDR3 protein: CASSLIPSGSEETQYF

clone size: -
D gene: -
V gene: TRBV7-9
J gene: TRBJ2-1
CDR3 DNA: TGTGCCAGCAGCTTCCTATTCGAACGAGGGAATGAGCAGTTCTTC
CDR3 protein: CASSFLFERGNEQFF

clone size: -
D gene: TRBD1
V gene: TRBV11-2
J gene: TRBJ2-1
CDR3 DNA: TGTGCCAGCAGCTCCGGACAGGGGATTAATGAGCAGTTCTTC
CDR3 protein: CASSSGQGINEQFF